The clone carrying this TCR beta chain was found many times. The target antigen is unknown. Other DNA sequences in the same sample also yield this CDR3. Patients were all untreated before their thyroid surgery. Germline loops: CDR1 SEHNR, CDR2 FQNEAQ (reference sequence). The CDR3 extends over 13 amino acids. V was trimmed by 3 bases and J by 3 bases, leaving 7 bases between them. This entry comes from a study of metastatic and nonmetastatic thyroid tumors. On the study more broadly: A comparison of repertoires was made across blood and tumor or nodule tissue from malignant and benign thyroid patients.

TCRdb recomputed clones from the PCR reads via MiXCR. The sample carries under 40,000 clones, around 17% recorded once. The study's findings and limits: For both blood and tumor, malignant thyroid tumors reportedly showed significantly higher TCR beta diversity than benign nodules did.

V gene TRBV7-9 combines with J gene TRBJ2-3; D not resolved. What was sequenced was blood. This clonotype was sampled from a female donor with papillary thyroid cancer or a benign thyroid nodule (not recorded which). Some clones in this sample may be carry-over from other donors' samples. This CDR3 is CASSFRETDTQYF. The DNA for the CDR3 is TGTGCCAGCAGCTTTAGGGAAACAGATACGCAGTATTTT.